This T cell receptor (beta chain) came from a study of CD8 T cells in Susac syndrome (dated by TCRdb to about 2019). At the level of the whole study: The study used repertoire sequencing to test whether antigen drove CD8+ T cell activation and differentiation in Susac syndrome. CD8+ T cell repertoire clonality was compared between more than 9 healthy donors, approximately 14 Susac syndrome patients and about 15 multiple sclerosis patients. What the work shows at the level of the full study, not this receptor alone: The number of individuals in the TCR sequencing and HLA analysis was recognized as being relatively small.

High-throughput TCR beta sequencing profiled peripheral blood CD8+ and CD4+ T cells from healthy donors, Susac syndrome patients and multiple sclerosis patients. Multiple sclerosis controls were treatment-naive patients with stable or active relapsing-remitting disease fulfilling revised McDonald criteria. Bulk CD8+ and CD4+ T cells were purified by magnetic negative isolation, while CD8+ TEMRA cells were enriched using FACS. Blood was drawn into EDTA tubes, processed within 24 hours, and PBMCs were isolated by density gradient centrifugation. PBMCs intended for TCR sequencing were cryopreserved in liquid nitrogen and thawed later in a water bath at 37 degrees C. Purity of sorted or isolated CD4+, CD8+ and CD8+ TEMRA cells was at least 90%. RNA was extracted using the RNeasy kit, and about 0.45 to 1 ug of the RNA was reverse transcribed with random hexamers. The immunoSEQ multiplex PCR assay, covering 54 Vbeta and 13 Jbeta segments, was used to amplify TCR beta CDR3 regions. PCR amplification bias was corrected by using a synthetic template baseline for primer optimization and computational correction. The original pipeline was this. Reads were annotated to V, D and J genes per IMGT and analyzed with immunoSEQ Analyzer, keeping only productive sequences. To calculate clonality, Shannon entropy was normalized by log2 of the number of productive unique sequences and then subtracted from one. Public and private clones were assessed among the 100 most prevalent clones of each patient and control. A clone was defined as Susac-specific if it was absent from the healthy and MS cohorts, from some 1,100 published viral clones and from other ImmuneACCESS disease sequences. Starting from the raw public reads, TCRdb applied fastp trimming at Q25, assembled clones with MiXCR and retained in-frame beta chains. Rows are unified per CDR3 protein, each entry keeping the most common DNA and genes. TCRdb's processing, not the authors', yielded these V and J calls. This sample has about 150,000 distinct CDR3 sequences in its table, and about 94% of those were observed once. The ten largest clones capture 0.2% to 0.25% of the sample.

CDR1 SGHRS and CDR2 YFSETQ are derived from the germline V gene. From its cysteine to its phenylalanine, the CDR3 spans 19 amino acids. The entry retains the CDR3 DNA only, 57 bases that are in frame from base 1. V loses 1 base of germline sequence and J loses 1 base, and the interval between the two ends is 23 bases. About this clonotype itself: The antigen it recognizes is unknown. Base qualities were left out, and no much larger clone turns up one base away.

This receptor chain uses TRBV5-1 and TRBJ1-1; no D gene call is confident. Sequenced material: CD8+ T cells from PBMCs. This clonotype was sampled from a human donor with multiple sclerosis. The DNA sequence is TGCGCCAGCAGCTTGCGGGATAGACCTATCGAGGGTTCGAACACTGAAGCTTTCTTT. Translated, this gives CASSLRDRPIEGSNTEAFF.